This T cell receptor (beta chain) was sequenced for a study of T cell repertoires in cytomegalovirus infection. Study as a whole: Both recently identified HLA-C-restricted and well-studied HLA-B-restricted CMV epitopes were used in the study. Study results and limitations: HLA-C-restricted CMV clonotypes gave the most frequent clonotype in two of eight donors.

From the reads, TCRdb called clonotypes with MiXCR, one entry per CDR3 protein. The table lists roughly 700,000 distinct CDR3 sequences, around 32% of them singletons. About this clonotype: Its antigen is still unknown.

The CDR3 totals 13 residues. Per the germline V gene, CDR1 is MDHEN and CDR2 is SYDVKM. The V gene lost 5 bases and the J gene lost 8 bases, with 10 bases spanning the gap. The material sequenced was cultured PBMCs, taken from culture after CMV antigen stimulation. The clonotype comes from a human donor in good health (CMV status not recorded). Some clones in this sample may be carry-over from other donors' samples. V gene TRBV28 combines with J gene TRBJ1-6; weak D call: TRBD1 (5 bases). The CDR3 spells CASSRDRYSPLHF. The CDR3 DNA is TGTGCCAGCAGTCGGGACCGATATTCACCCCTCCACTTT.